What follows describes a single TCR beta chain. Its target is unknown. This entry is derived from a study of T cells in pancreatic ductal adenocarcinoma. Study results and caveats: This surgical cohort overrepresents the minority presenting with early-stage disease. Unique clonotypes were 7.5 to 10-fold more numerous in blood than in tumor. Comparisons of tumor and blood clonality may show falsely lower tumor diversity. Blood clonality (around 0.066) did not differ significantly from tumor (approximately 0.1).

With 4 bases clipped from V and 6 bases from J, the junction kept 5 bases outside the gene matches. The CDR3 consists of 16 residues. The germline V gene encodes CDR1 LGHNA and CDR2 YNFKEQ. Method: immunoSEQ multiplex PCR; TCRdb's copy keeps in-frame clones and lacks some. The sample yields 100,000 or so clones, nearly 95% seen once. The selected patients with pancreatic ductal adenocarcinoma had surgery but no neoadjuvant therapy. This sequence originates from a human donor with pancreatic ductal adenocarcinoma. Sequencing was carried out using PBMCs. V is TRBV4-2 and J is TRBJ2-3; 15 positions agree with TRBD2. CDR3 sequence reads: CASSRGLAGGADTQYF. CDR3 DNA sequence: TGTGCCAGCAGCCGCGGACTAGCGGGAGGGGCGGATACGCAGTATTTT.